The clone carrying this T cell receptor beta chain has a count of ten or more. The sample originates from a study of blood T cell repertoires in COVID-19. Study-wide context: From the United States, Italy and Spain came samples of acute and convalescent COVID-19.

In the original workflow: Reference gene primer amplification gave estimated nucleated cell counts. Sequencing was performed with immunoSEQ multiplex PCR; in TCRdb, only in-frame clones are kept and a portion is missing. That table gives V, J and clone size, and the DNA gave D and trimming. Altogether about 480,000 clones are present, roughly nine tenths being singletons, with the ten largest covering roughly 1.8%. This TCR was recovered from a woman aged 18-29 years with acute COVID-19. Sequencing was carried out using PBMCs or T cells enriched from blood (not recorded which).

The CDR3 protein is CASSLSTSGSSYEQYF. Written as DNA, the CDR3 is TGTGCCAGCAGTTTATCGACTAGCGGAAGCTCCTACGAGCAGTACTTC. The chain recombines TRBV27 with TRBJ2-7; 9 bases line up with TRBD2. Germline-derived CDR1 and CDR2 are MNHEY and SMNVEV (reference sequence). CDR3 size: 16 residues. V lost 0 bases to trimming and J lost 0 bases; unmatched junction nucleotides: 3.